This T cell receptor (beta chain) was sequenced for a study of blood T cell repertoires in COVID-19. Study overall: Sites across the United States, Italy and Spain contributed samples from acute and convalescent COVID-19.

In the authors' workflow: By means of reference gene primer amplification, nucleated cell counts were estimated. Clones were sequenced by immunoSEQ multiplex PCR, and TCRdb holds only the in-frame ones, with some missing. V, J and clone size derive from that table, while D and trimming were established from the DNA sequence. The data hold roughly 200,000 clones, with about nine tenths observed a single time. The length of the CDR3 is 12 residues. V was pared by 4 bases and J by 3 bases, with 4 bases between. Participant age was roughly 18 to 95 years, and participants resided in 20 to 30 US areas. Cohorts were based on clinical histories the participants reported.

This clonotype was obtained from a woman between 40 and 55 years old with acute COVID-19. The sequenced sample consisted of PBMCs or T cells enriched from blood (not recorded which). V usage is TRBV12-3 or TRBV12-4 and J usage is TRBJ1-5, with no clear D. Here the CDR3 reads CASSSFNQPQHF. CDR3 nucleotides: TGTGCCAGCAGTTCGTTCAATCAGCCCCAGCATTTT.